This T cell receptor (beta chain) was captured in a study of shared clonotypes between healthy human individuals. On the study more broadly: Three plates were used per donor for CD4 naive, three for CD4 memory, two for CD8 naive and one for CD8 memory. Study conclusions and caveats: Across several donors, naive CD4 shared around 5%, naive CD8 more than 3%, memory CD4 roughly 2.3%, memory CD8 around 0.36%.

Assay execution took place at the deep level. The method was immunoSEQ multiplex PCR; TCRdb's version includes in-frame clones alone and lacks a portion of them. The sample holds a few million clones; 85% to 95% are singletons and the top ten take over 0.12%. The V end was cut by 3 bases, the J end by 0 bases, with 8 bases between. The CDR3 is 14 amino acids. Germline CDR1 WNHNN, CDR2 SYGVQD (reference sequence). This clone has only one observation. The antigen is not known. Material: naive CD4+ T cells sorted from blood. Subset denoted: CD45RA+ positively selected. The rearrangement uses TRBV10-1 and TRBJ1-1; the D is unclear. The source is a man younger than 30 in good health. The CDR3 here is CASSENTMNTEAFF. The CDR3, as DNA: TGCGCCAGCAGTGAAAACACCATGAACACTGAAGCTTTCTTT.